Shown below are 28 T cell receptor beta chains from a single sample sequenced in a study of blood T cells in healthy people across ages. Alongside a J-beta primer mix, a sample-barcoded 5' primer served in a second PCR lasting 7 to 11 cycles. TCRdb independently ran MiXCR on the 5' RACE reads; one entry per CDR3 protein. The table lists some 1.8 million distinct CDR3 sequences, about 39% of them singletons. Sequencing was carried out using blood. Receptor source: a human donor in good health.

This sequence joins TRBV20-1 and TRBJ1-5; D is unresolved. This CDR3 is 15 amino acids long. Germline CDR1 DFQATT, CDR2 SNEGSKA (reference sequence). Between the trimmed V and J ends, which lost 6 bases and 0 bases, there was a span of 15 bases. The CDR3 sequence is CSAKTGIYSNQPQHF. DNA for the CDR3: TGCAGTGCAAAAACCGGGATTTATAGCAATCAGCCCCAGCATTTT.

The chain uses TRBV12-3 or TRBV12-4 and TRBJ2-3; 14 bases align to TRBD2. The CDR3 spans 16 residues. The V segment lost 5 bases and the J segment 5 bases; nucleotides outside the gene matches: 6. CDR3 sequence (DNA): TGTGCCAGCAGTGTGACTAGCGGGGGGGTTGGAGATACGCAGTATTTT. As protein: CASSVTSGGVGDTQYF.

The chain uses TRBV29-1 and TRBJ1-1, with 11 bases identical to TRBD1. The germline gives CDR1 SQVTM, CDR2 ANQGSEA. The CDR3 has 15 residues. After removal of 6 bases from V and 0 bases from J, the junction contained 6 bases not matched to a gene. CDR3 DNA: TGCAGCGTCGCAAGGACAGGGGGCCTGAACACTGAAGCTTTCTTT. Protein product: CSVARTGGLNTEAFF.

The rearrangement links TRBV7-2 to TRBJ2-6, with 7 bases identical to TRBD2. The junction had 5 bases not matched to a gene; V was cut back by 3 bases and J by 0 bases. The CDR3 length is 17 residues. Germline loops: CDR1 SGHTA, CDR2 FQGNSA. Here the CDR3 reads CASSLGGLNSGANVLTF. The CDR3 DNA follows: TGTGCCAGCAGCTTGGGGGGACTAAACTCTGGGGCCAACGTCCTGACTTTC. Drawing the rest from reference TRBV7-2 and TRBJ2-6, the complete variable domain is GAGVSQSPSNKVTEKGKDVELRCDPISGHTALYWYRQSLGQGLEFLIYFQGNSAPDKSGLPSDRFSAERTGGSVSTLTIQRTQQEDSAVYLCASSLGGLNSGANVLTFGAGSRLTVL.

This chain uses TRBV9 with TRBJ2-1; 7 bases are a match to TRBD2. Trimming removed 4 bases from V and 2 bases from J; junction bases left unmatched: 12. Per germline, CDR1 SGDLS and CDR2 YYNGEE. There are 17 residues in the CDR3. The CDR3 is CASSPQPTGGAYNEQFF. The DNA of the CDR3 is TGTGCCAGCAGCCCACAACCCACGGGGGGAGCCTACAATGAGCAGTTCTTC.

This clonotype was counted only a few times. The chain joins TRBV7-2 to TRBJ2-2; no definite D call. The CDR3 extends over 15 amino acids. V was shortened by 3 bases and J by 4 bases, with 12 bases between the two germline ends. Per germline, CDR1 SGHTA and CDR2 FQGNSA. The CDR3 region is CASSFGPHSTGELFF. The CDR3 nucleotides read TGTGCCAGCAGCTTCGGCCCCCACAGCACCGGGGAGCTGTTTTTT.

J is TRBJ2-5 and V is TRBV7-3; D might be TRBD1 or TRBD2, each matching 6 bases. Per the germline V gene, CDR1 is SGHTA and CDR2 is FQGTGA. The CDR3 is 17 amino acids. Trimming took 7 bases from V and 1 from J, leaving 22 bases between them. The chain's CDR3 is CASTRGGLLRAQETQYF. The CDR3 DNA reads TGTGCCAGCACCAGGGGAGGACTCCTAAGGGCCCAAGAGACCCAGTACTTC.

The CDR3 DNA follows: TGTGCCAGCAGCCCAACGGACAGGGAGGGGACCGGGGAGCTGTTTTTT. It is translated as CASSPTDREGTGELFF. V is TRBV9 and J is TRBJ2-2; tentatively, D is TRBD1 (8 bases). Germline CDR1 and CDR2: SGDLS and YYNGEE. Trimming shortened V by 4 bases and J by 5 bases, and 18 bases separated the two germline ends. The CDR3 is 16 amino acids.

This sequence joins TRBV20-1 and TRBJ2-5; 7 bases line up with TRBD1. The CDR3 consists of 14 residues. Trimming removed 2 bases from V and 0 bases from J; junction bases left unmatched: 3. Germline lookup yields CDR1 DFQATT and CDR2 SNEGSKA (reference sequence). The CDR3 region has the DNA TGCAGTGCTAGACTCGGGACAGACCAAGAGACCCAGTACTTC. Translating it yields CSARLGTDQETQYF.

The sample holds many counts of this clonotype. This sequence joins TRBV4-1 and TRBJ2-4; D unclear. The CDR3 sequence is 16 residues long. V shed 0 bases and J shed 0 bases, with 9 bases lying between them. The V gene's germline CDR1 is MGHRA and CDR2 YSYEKL. CDR3 residues: CASSQDRRLAKNIQYF. The CDR3 DNA reads TGCGCCAGCAGCCAAGATCGGCGGCTAGCCAAAAACATTCAGTACTTC.

The chain is built from TRBV12-3 or TRBV12-4 and TRBJ1-2, with D possibly being TRBD1 (5 bases). The CDR3 covers 14 residues. Trimming removed 6 bases from V and 3 bases from J, with 14 bases in between. Here the CDR3 DNA reads TGTGCCAGCAGCGGCCGGGGGGGTGACTATGGCTACACCTTC. Residues: CASSGRGGDYGYTF.

This clonotype was counted a single time. The V gene is TRBV7-9, the J gene TRBJ2-4, with D possibly matching TRBD1 (6 bases). Between the trimmed V and J ends, which lost 7 bases and 8 bases, there was a span of 21 bases. CDR1 is SEHNR, CDR2 FQNEAQ, per germline (reference sequence). The CDR3 contains 15 residues. CDR3 loop: CASTPTGWTGDIQYF. The CDR3 region has the DNA TGTGCCAGCACCCCAACAGGGTGGACTGGCGACATTCAGTACTTC.

This clonotype was observed a handful of times. This chain joins TRBV5-5 and TRBJ1-1; D gene unclear. Looked up from germline, CDR1 is SGHKS and CDR2 is YYEKEE (reference sequence). The CDR3 totals 13 residues. V lost 1 base and J lost 4, with 8 bases in between. CDR3 in DNA: TGTGCCAGCAGCTTGTTTTTAGGCACTGAAGCTTTCTTT. The encoded protein is CASSLFLGTEAFF.

The sample holds a few counts of this clonotype. The chain couples TRBV20-1 to TRBJ2-1; D gene uncertain. Germline CDR1 DFQATT, CDR2 SNEGSKA (reference sequence). The V and J ends lost 2 bases and 3 bases respectively, with 8 bases between them. This CDR3 spans 13 amino acids. CDR3 region: CSARLSVYNEQFF. The CDR3 region has the DNA TGCAGTGCTAGACTGTCAGTCTACAATGAGCAGTTCTTC.

The gene calls are TRBV2 and TRBJ2-3; D is perhaps TRBD1 (5 bases). The V and J ends lost 6 bases and 3 bases respectively, with 13 bases between them. Germline CDR1 reads SNHLY; CDR2 reads FYNNEI. This CDR3 comprises 14 residues. The CDR3 nucleotides read TGTGCCAGCAGAGGCCGTAGGGGAACAGATACGCAGTATTTT. Translated, it gives CASRGRRGTDTQYF.

The rearrangement links TRBV10-3 to TRBJ2-4; D gene uncertain. Trimming cost V 0 bases and J 11 bases, with 17 bases left between them. The CDR3 length is 15 residues. The germline gives CDR1 ENHRY, CDR2 SYGVKD. The CDR3 nucleotides read TGTGCCATCAGTGAGTCCCCAGCCCCTCAAACATTTCAGTACTTC. Translated, it gives CAISESPAPQTFQYF.

In this sample, this clonotype turned up a few times. This chain uses TRBV13 with TRBJ2-1, with D perhaps TRBD2 (6 bases). V lost 1 base and J 9 bases, leaving 16 bases between the germline ends. CDR3 size: 15 residues. Germline lookup yields CDR1 PRHDT and CDR2 FYEKMQ (reference sequence). CDR3 residues: CASSLDVAGWSEQFF. DNA of the CDR3: TGTGCCAGCAGCTTAGATGTTGCGGGATGGAGTGAGCAGTTCTTC. The variable domain in full, completed from reference TRBV13 and TRBJ2-1, reads AAGVIQSPRHLIKEKRETATLKCYPIPRHDTVYWYQQGPGQDPQFLISFYEKMQSDKGSIPDRFSAQQFSDYHSELNMSSLELGDSALYFCASSLDVAGWSEQFFGPGTRLTVL.

The genes are TRBV9 and TRBJ2-1; the match to TRBD2 covers 8 bases. This CDR3 has 16 amino acids. The trim removed 2 bases at V and 6 bases at J, leaving 10 bases unmatched. Germline CDR1 is SGDLS and CDR2 is YYNGEE. The CDR3 protein is CASSVTGTSISNEQFF. The DNA of the CDR3 is TGTGCCAGCAGCGTTACCGGGACTAGTATATCCAATGAGCAGTTCTTC.

J is TRBJ2-7 and V is TRBV4-1; D remains unclear. Trimming shortened V by 0 bases and J by 0 bases, and 6 bases separated the two germline ends. CDR1 MGHRA and CDR2 YSYEKL come from the germline V gene. The CDR3 totals 14 residues. CDR3 nucleotide sequence: TGCGCCAGCAGCCAAGACAACGGCTCCTACGAGCAGTACTTC. Its protein product is CASSQDNGSYEQYF.

This chain joins TRBV12-3 or TRBV12-4 and TRBJ2-1; no clear D gene. The CDR3 is 13 residues long. The V and J ends lost 6 bases and 7 bases respectively, with 13 bases between them. CDR3 residues: CASSAGPANEQFF. CDR3 in DNA: TGTGCCAGCAGCGCCGGGCCCGCGAATGAGCAGTTCTTC.

The CDR3 DNA sequence: TGTGCCAGTAGTATTTTTGGCGCGCGGGCTTACAATGAGCAGTTCTTC. Translating it yields CASSIFGARAYNEQFF. The chain carries TRBV19 and TRBJ2-1; D perhaps matches TRBD2 (5 bases). Trimming removed 3 bases at V and 4 bases at J, with 16 bases between. Germline V lookup: CDR1 LNHDA, CDR2 SQIVND (reference sequence). The CDR3 consists of 16 residues.

The chain employs TRBV5-5 and TRBJ2-1, with 8 positions matching TRBD2. Germline V gene sequence: CDR1 SGHKS, CDR2 YYEKEE (reference sequence). Trimming removed 7 bases from V and 0 bases from J; junction bases left unmatched: 6. The CDR3 spans 15 residues. The CDR3 protein is CASGFSGASYNEQFF. The CDR3 DNA follows: TGTGCCAGCGGGTTTAGCGGGGCCTCCTACAATGAGCAGTTCTTC.

This chain uses TRBV6-1 with TRBJ1-2; D unresolved. CDR3 length equals 9 residues. Germline V gene data show CDR1 as MNHNS and CDR2 as SASEGT. V was shortened by 7 bases and J by 3 bases, with 0 bases between the two germline ends. CDR3 nucleotides: TGTGCCAGCAACTATGGCTACACCTTC. This encodes CASNYGYTF.

This clonotype showed up just a few times. The V gene is TRBV6-2 or TRBV6-3, the J gene TRBJ2-5, with D possibly being TRBD1 (7 bases). V lost 0 bases and J lost 3, with 17 bases in between. Germline CDR1 reads MNHEY; CDR2 reads SVGEGT. The CDR3 totals 17 residues. The CDR3 DNA sequence: TGTGCCAGCAGTTACTCGGAGGGACAGACTTACAAAGAGACCCAGTACTTC. The encoded protein is CASSYSEGQTYKETQYF.

The chain has TRBV6-2 or TRBV6-3 and TRBJ2-7, with D perhaps TRBD2 (5 bases). The CDR3 sequence is 14 residues long. V was clipped by 2 bases and J by 5 bases, with 13 bases between them. Germline lookup yields CDR1 MNHEY and CDR2 SVGEGT. CDR3 sequence reads: CASSYVGVAHEQYF. The DNA of the CDR3 is TGTGCCAGCAGTTACGTCGGGGTTGCGCACGAGCAGTACTTC.

A remark on this clonotype: An end of the junction does not agree with germline; a read error may underlie this. The chain couples TRBV10-2 to TRBJ2-1; no reliable D call. The germline V gene has CDR1 WSHSY and CDR2 SAAADI. The CDR3 contains 16 residues. This chain's CDR3 is CTSSAKPIAPRSEQFF. CDR3 sequence (DNA): TGCACCAGCAGTGCCAAACCCATAGCCCCCCGCTCTGAGCAGTTCTTC.

This clonotype was observed a handful of times. V is TRBV9 and J is TRBJ1-4; a weak D match, TRBD1 (6 bases). Trimming stripped 5 bases from V and 8 bases from J, with 19 bases between. CDR3 length equals 15 residues. Germline V gene data show CDR1 as SGDLS and CDR2 as YYNGEE. CDR3 sequence (DNA): TGTGCCAGCAGTGTTTCATGGGCAGGGGAGGAAAAACTGTTTTTT. Protein sequence: CASSVSWAGEEKLFF.

This clonotype appeared a few times. The V call is TRBV10-3, the J call TRBJ2-3; 9 nucleotides match TRBD2. The ends lost 7 bases at V and 3 bases at J; junction bases unmatched: 5. Germline V gene lookup returns CDR1 ENHRY and CDR2 SYGVKD. The CDR3 has 14 residues. The CDR3 sequence is CAITQRGVTDTQYF. DNA for the CDR3: TGTGCCATCACTCAGCGGGGGGTGACAGATACGCAGTATTTT.